Below, one T cell receptor beta chain is given with its context. This entry belongs to a study of blood T cell repertoires in COVID-19. Study-wide background: Italy, Spain and the United States were the sources of the convalescent and acute COVID-19 samples.

All enrollees were roughly 18 to 95 years old and from 25 or so US areas. Cohorts were determined from participant-reported clinical history. Data came from immunoSEQ multiplex PCR; TCRdb stores just in-frame clones and leaves some out. Altogether 150,000 to 200,000 clones are present, about 80% being singletons, with the ten largest covering approximately 10%. Germline V gene data show CDR1 as SGHRS and CDR2 as YFSETQ. Germline trimming cut 4 bases from V and 5 bases from J; bases unmatched to any gene: 18. CDR3 length: 18 residues. The sample taken for sequencing was PBMCs or T cells enriched from blood (not recorded which). The clonotype comes from a man aged 45-65 years who had recovered from COVID-19. V gene TRBV5-1 combines with J gene TRBJ2-7; 10 bases map to TRBD2. CDR3 sequence: CASSPGRLLAGVEDEQYF. The CDR3 DNA sequence: TGCGCCAGCAGCCCCGGGAGACTGCTAGCGGGAGTTGAAGACGAGCAGTACTTC.